Listed below are T cell receptor beta chains from one sample, sequenced in a study of OX40 agonist ivuxolimab in advanced cancers. Profiled with immunoSEQ multiplex PCR; TCRdb holds only in-frame clones, not every one. There are about 71,000 clones in the sample; around 94% occur only once, and more than 15% lies in the top ten. The input for sequencing was CD4+ or CD8+ T cells sorted from blood, taken in a trial of the OX40 agonist ivuxolimab. Receptor source: an adult with an advanced solid tumor such as melanoma, head and neck, liver or kidney cancer. Both conserved end residues are part of each CDR3. A D gene is named only where the DNA matches it firmly. Clone size is shown for a subset of rows, as once, few, many or a class of expanded clone.

v_call	d_call	j_call	clone_size	cdr3_nt	cdr3_aa
TRBV7-8	NA	TRBJ1-2	NA	TGTGCCAGCAGCTTAGCGGGGGAGGCGGGGAACTATGGCTACACCTTC	CASSLAGEAGNYGYTF
TRBV19	TRBD2	TRBJ2-7	NA	TGTGCCAGTAGTATACGGGGGGAGGGGAACTACGAGCAGTACTTC	CASSIRGEGNYEQYF
TRBV12-5	NA	TRBJ2-5	once	TGTGCTAGTGGATCAGAGACCCAGTACTTC	CASGSETQYF
TRBV19	TRBD2	TRBJ2-3	NA	TGTGCCAGTAGCCACAGCGGGAGGTTGGGAGATACGCAGTATTTT	CASSHSGRLGDTQYF
TRBV10-3	TRBD1	TRBJ2-7	NA	TGTGCCACCTGGGACAGCTCCTACGAGCAGTACTTC	CATWDSSYEQYF
TRBV27	TRBD2	TRBJ2-1	NA	TGTGCCAGCTTACTAGCGGGGGCCAATGAGCAGTTCTTC	CASLLAGANEQFF
TRBV28	TRBD2	TRBJ2-3	NA	TGTGCCAGCAGTTTTGAACTAGCGGTCGCAGATACGCAGTATTTT	CASSFELAVADTQYF
TRBV15	TRBD2	TRBJ2-7	once	TGTGCCACCAGCGGCGGGAGTACCTACGAGCAGTACTTC	CATSGGSTYEQYF
TRBV28	TRBD1	TRBJ2-1	NA	TGTGCCAGCAGCGAGGACAGGGCCTACAATGAGCAGTTCTTC	CASSEDRAYNEQFF
TRBV5-4	NA	TRBJ2-5	NA	TGTGCCAGCAGCTTGGGACGGCAAGAAGAGACCCAGTACTTC	CASSLGRQEETQYF
TRBV5-5	NA	TRBJ1-1	NA	TGTGCCAGCAGCTCGGGACGGATGAACACTGAAGCTTTCTTT	CASSSGRMNTEAFF
TRBV27	TRBD1	TRBJ2-7	NA	TGTGCCAGCAGTCCAGGACAGGAACTGGGCGAGCAGTACTTC	CASSPGQELGEQYF
TRBV5-4	TRBD2	TRBJ2-1	NA	TGTGCCAGCAGCGCTTTAGCGGGCCCCAACAATGAGCAGTTCTTC	CASSALAGPNNEQFF
TRBV13	NA	TRBJ2-7	once	TGTGCCAGCAGCTCACAGGGCGAGCAGTACTTC	CASSSQGEQYF
TRBV5-8	TRBD1	TRBJ2-1	NA	TGTGCCAGCAGCTCCGGGACAGGGTACCATGAGCAGTTCTTC	CASSSGTGYHEQFF
TRBV6-1	NA	TRBJ2-7	NA	TGTGCCAGCAGTGGGGCCCCAGAGAGATCAGCCTACGAGCAGTACTTC	CASSGAPERSAYEQYF
TRBV7-2	TRBD1	TRBJ2-7	NA	TGTGCCAGCAGCCCCCCTCCGGGACAGTTCTACGAGCAGTACTTC	CASSPPPGQFYEQYF
TRBV15	NA	TRBJ2-3	NA	TGTGCCACCAGCAGTCATAGCGGTTATAGCACAGATACGCAGTATTTT	CATSSHSGYSTDTQYF
TRBV14	NA	TRBJ1-3	NA	TGTGCCAGCAGCCAGGAGGTGTCTGGAAACACCATATATTTT	CASSQEVSGNTIYF
TRBV7-9	NA	TRBJ1-4	NA	TGTGCCAGCAGCCTCAACGGGGGAAGCCCAACTAATGAAAAACTGTTTTTT	CASSLNGGSPTNEKLFF
TRBV29-1	NA	TRBJ2-5	NA	TGCAGCGTTGAAGTAACTAGGGGTGTGAGGGAGACCCAGTACTTC	CSVEVTRGVRETQYF
TRBV6-5	NA	TRBJ2-7	NA	TGTGCCAGCAGTTTTTCCCTCCGCCGAGTAGCGCCCGAGCAGTACTTC	CASSFSLRRVAPEQYF
TRBV5-6	TRBD2	TRBJ2-5	NA	TGTGCCAGCAGCGGGGTGACTAGCGGGGGCATGGAGACCCAGTACTTC	CASSGVTSGGMETQYF